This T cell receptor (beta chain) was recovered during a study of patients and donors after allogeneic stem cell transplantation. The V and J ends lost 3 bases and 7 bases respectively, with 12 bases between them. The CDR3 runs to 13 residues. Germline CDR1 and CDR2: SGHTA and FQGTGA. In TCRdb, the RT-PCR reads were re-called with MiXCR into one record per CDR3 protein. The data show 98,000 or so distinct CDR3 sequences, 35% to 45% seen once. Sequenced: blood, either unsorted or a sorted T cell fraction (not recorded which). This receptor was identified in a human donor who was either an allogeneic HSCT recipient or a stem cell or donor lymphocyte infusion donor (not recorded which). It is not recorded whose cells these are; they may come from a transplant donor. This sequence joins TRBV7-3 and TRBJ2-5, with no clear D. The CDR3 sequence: CASSLGRTATQYF. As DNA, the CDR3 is TGTGCCAGCAGCTTGGGCCGGACGGCGACCCAGTACTTC.